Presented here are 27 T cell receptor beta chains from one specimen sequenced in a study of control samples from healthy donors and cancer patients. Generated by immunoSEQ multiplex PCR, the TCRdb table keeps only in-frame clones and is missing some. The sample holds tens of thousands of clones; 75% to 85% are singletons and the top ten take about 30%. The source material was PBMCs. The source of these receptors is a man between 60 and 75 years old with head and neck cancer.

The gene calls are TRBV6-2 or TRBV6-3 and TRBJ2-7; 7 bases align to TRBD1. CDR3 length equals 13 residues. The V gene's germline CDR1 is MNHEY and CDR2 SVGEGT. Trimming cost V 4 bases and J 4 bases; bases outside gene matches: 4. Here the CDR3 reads CASSSQQGYEQYF. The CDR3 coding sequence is TGTGCCAGCAGTTCCCAACAGGGGTACGAGCAGTACTTC.

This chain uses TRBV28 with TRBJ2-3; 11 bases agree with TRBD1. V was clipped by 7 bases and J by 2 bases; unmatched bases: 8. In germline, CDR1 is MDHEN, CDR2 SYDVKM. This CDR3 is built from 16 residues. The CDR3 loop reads CASTPGQGVFTDTQYF. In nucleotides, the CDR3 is TGTGCCAGCACCCCGGGACAGGGGGTTTTCACAGATACGCAGTATTTT. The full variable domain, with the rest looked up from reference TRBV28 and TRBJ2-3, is DVKVTQSSRYLVKRTGEKVFLECVQDMDHENMFWYRQDPGLGLRLIYFSYDVKMKEKGDIPEGYSVSREKKERFSLILESASTNQTSMYLCASTPGQGVFTDTQYFGPGTRLTVL.

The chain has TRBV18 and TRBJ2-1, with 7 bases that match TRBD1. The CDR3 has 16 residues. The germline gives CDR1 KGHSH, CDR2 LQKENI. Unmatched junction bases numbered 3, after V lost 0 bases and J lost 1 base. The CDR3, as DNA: TGTGCCAGCTCACCACCAAGGGGGCGATCCTACAATGAGCAGTTCTTC. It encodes CASSPPRGRSYNEQFF.

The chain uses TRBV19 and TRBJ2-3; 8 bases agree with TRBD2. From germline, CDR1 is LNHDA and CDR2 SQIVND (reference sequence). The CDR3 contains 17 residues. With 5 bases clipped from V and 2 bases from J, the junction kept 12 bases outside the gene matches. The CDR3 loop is CASSPQAAGGLTDTQYF. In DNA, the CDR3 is TGTGCCAGTAGTCCCCAGGCGGCGGGGGGCCTCACAGATACGCAGTATTTT.

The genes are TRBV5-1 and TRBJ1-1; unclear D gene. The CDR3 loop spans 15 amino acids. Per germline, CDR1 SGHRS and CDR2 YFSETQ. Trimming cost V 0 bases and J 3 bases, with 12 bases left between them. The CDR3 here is CASSLARLGDTEAFF. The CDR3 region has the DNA TGCGCCAGCAGCTTGGCTAGACTTGGGGACACTGAAGCTTTCTTT.

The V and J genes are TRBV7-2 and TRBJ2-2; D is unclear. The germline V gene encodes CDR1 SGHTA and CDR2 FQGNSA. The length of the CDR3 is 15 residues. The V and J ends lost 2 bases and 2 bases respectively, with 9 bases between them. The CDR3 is CASSLTLLNTGELFF. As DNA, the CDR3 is TGTGCCAGCAGCTTAACCCTTCTAAACACCGGGGAGCTGTTTTTT.

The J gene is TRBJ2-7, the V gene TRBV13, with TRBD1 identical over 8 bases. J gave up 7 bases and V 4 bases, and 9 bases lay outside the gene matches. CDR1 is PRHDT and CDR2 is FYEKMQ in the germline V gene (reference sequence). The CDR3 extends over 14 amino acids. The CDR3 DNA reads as TGTGCCAGCAGCTCACCCAGGGGGCAAGGGGAGCAGTACTTC. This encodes CASSSPRGQGEQYF. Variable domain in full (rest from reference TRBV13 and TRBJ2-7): AAGVIQSPRHLIKEKRETATLKCYPIPRHDTVYWYQQGPGQDPQFLISFYEKMQSDKGSIPDRFSAQQFSDYHSELNMSSLELGDSALYFCASSSPRGQGEQYFGPGTRLTVT.

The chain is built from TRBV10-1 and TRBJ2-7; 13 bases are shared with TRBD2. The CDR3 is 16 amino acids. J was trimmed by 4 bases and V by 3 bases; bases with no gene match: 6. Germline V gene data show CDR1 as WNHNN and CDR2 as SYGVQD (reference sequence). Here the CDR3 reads CASSDTGTSGTYEQYF. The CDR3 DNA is TGCGCCAGCAGTGATACCGGGACTAGCGGGACTTACGAGCAGTACTTC.

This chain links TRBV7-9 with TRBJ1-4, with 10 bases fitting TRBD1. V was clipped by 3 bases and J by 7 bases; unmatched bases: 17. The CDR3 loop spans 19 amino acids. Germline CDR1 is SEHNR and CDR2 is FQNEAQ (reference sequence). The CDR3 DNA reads TGTGCCAGCAGCTTCGCCCTCCGGGACAGGGGCCAGTACGGTGAAAAACTGTTTTTT. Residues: CASSFALRDRGQYGEKLFF.

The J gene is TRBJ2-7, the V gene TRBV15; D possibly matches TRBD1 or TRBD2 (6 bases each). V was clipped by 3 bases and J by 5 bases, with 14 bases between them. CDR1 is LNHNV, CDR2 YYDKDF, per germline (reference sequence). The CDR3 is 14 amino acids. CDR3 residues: CATSSTRGGNEQYF. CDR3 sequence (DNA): TGTGCCACCAGCAGTACCAGGGGAGGAAACGAGCAGTACTTC.

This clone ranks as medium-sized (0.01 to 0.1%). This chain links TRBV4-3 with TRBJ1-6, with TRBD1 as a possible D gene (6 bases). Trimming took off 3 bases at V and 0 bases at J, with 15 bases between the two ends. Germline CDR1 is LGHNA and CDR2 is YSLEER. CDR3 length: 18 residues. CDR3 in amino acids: CASSQFRTGSSYNSPLHF. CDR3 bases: TGCGCCAGCAGCCAGTTTCGCACAGGGAGCTCCTATAATTCACCCCTCCACTTT.

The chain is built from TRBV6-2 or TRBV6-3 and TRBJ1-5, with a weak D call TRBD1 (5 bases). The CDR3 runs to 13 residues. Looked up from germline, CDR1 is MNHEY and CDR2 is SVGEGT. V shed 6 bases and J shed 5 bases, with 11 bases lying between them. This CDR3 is CASSIQDYQPQHF. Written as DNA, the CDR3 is TGTGCCAGCAGCATACAGGACTATCAGCCCCAGCATTTT.

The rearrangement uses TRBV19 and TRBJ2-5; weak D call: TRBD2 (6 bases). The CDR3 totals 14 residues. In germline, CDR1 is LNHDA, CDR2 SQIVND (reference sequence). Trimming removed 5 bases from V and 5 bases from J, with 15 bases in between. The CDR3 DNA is TGTGCCAGTAGTGACGGGACTGTAAAGGAGACCCAGTACTTC. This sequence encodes CASSDGTVKETQYF.

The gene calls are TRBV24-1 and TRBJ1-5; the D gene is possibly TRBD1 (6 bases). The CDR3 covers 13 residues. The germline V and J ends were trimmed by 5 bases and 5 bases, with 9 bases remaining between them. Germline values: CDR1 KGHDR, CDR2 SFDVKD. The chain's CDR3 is CATSAGGHQPQHF. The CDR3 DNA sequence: TGTGCCACCAGTGCGGGGGGCCATCAGCCCCAGCATTTT.

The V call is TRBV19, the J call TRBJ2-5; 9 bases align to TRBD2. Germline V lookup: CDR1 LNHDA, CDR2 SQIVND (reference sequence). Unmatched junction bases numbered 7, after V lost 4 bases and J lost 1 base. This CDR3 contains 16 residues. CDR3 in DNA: TGTGCCAGTAGTAGTGGCTTGACTAGCGGCCAAGAGACCCAGTACTTC. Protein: CASSSGLTSGQETQYF.

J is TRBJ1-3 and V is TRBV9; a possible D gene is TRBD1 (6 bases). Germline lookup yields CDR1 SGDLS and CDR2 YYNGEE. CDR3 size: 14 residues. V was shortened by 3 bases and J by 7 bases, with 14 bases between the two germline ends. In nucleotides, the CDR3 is TGTGCCAGCAGCGCTCAGGGGCTCGGGAACACCATATATTTT. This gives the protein CASSAQGLGNTIYF. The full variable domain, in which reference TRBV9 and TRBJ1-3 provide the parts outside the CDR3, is DSGVTQTPKHLITATGQRVTLRCSPRSGDLSVYWYQQSLDQGLQFLIQYYNGEERAKGNILERFSAQQFPDLHSELNLSSLELGDSALYFCASSAQGLGNTIYFGEGSWLTVV.

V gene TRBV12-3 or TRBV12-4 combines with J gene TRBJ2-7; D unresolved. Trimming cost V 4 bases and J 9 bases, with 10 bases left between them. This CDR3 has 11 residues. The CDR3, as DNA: TGTGCCAGCAGTTCGGAATCGGGGCAGTACTTC. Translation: CASSSESGQYF.

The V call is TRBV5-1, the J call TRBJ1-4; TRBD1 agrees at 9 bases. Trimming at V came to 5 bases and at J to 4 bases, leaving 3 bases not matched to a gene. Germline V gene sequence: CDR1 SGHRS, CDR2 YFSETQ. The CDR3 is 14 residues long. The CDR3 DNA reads TGCGCCAGCAGGAGACAGGGGGATAATGAAAAACTGTTTTTT. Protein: CASRRQGDNEKLFF. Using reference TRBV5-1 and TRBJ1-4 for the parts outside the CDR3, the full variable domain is KAGVTQTPRYLIKTRGQQVTLSCSPISGHRSVSWYQQTPGQGLQFLFEYFSETQRNKGNFPGRFSGRQFSNSRSEMNVSTLELGDSALYLCASRRQGDNEKLFFGSGTQLSVL.

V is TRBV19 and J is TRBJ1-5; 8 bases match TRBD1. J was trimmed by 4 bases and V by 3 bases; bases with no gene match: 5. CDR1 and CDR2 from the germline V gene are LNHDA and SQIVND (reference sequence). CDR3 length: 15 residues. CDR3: CASSMDRERNQPQHF. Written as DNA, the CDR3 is TGTGCCAGTAGTATGGACAGGGAACGGAATCAGCCCCAGCATTTT.

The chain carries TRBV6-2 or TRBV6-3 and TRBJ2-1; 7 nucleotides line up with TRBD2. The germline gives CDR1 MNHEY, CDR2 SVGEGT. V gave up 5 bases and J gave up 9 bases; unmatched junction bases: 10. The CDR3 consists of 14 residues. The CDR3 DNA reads TGTGCCAGCAGTAGTAGCGGGCCTCAGGGTGAGCAGTTCTTC. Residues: CASSSSGPQGEQFF.

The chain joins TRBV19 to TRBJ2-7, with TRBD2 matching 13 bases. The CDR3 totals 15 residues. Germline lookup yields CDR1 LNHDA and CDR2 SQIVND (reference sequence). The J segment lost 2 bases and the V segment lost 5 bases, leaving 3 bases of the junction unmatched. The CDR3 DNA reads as TGTGCCAGTAGTGTTGGGACTAGCGGGACCTACGAGCAGTACTTC. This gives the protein CASSVGTSGTYEQYF.

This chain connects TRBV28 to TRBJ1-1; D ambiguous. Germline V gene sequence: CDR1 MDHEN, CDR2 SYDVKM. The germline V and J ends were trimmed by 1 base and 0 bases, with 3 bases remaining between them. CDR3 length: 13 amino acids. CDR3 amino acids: CASSLFVNTEAFF. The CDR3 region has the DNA TGTGCCAGCAGTTTATTTGTGAACACTGAAGCTTTCTTT.

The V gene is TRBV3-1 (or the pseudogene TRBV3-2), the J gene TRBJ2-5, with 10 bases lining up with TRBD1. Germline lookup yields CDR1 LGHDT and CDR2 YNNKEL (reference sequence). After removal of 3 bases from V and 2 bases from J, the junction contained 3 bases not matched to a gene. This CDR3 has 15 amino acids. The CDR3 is CASSQRTGGQETQYF. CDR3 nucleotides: TGTGCCAGCAGCCAGAGGACAGGGGGACAAGAGACCCAGTACTTC.

As DNA, the CDR3 is TGCGCCAGCAGCCCATGGGACAGTCAAGAGACCCAGTACTTC. Encoded protein: CASSPWDSQETQYF. The gene calls are TRBV4-1 and TRBJ2-5; 7 bases fit TRBD1. The CDR3 loop spans 14 amino acids. Germline values: CDR1 MGHRA, CDR2 YSYEKL. V was clipped by 4 bases and J by 2 bases; unmatched bases: 4.

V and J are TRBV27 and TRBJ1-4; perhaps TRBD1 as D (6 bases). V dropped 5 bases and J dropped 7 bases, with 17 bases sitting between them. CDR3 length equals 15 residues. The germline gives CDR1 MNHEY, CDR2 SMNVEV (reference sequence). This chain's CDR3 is CASSPRGGQSEKLFF. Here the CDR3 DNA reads TGTGCCAGCAGTCCCCGCGGGGGGCAAAGTGAAAAACTGTTTTTT.

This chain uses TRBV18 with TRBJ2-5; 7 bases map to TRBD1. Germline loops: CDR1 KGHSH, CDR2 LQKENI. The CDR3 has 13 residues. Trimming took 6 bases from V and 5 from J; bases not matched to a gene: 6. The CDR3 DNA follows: TGTGCCAGCTCTCAAGGGGGCTGGGAGACCCAGTACTTC. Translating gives CASSQGGWETQYF.

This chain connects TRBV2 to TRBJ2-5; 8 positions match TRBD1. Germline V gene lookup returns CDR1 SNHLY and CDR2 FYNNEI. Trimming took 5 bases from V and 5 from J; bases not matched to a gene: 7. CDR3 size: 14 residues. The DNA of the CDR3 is TGTGCCAGCAGTCTACAGGGGGGTCGGGAGACCCAGTACTTC. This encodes CASSLQGGRETQYF.